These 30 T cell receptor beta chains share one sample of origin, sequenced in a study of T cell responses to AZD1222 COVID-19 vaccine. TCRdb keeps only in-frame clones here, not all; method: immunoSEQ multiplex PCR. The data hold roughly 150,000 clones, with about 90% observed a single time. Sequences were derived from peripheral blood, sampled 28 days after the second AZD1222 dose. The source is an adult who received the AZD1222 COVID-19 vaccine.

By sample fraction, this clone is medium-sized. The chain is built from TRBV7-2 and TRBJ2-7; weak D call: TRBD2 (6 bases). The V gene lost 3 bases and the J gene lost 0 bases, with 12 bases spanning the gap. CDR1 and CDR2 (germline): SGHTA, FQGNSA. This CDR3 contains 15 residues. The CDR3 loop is CASSFVLASSYEQYF. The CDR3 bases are TGTGCCAGCAGCTTCGTCCTAGCGAGCTCCTACGAGCAGTACTTC.

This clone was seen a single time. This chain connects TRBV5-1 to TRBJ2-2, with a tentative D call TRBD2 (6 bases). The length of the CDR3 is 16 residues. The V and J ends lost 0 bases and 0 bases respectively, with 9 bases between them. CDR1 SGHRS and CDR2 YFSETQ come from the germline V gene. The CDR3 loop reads CASSLVADPNTGELFF. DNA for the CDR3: TGCGCCAGCAGCTTGGTAGCGGATCCGAACACCGGGGAGCTGTTTTTT.

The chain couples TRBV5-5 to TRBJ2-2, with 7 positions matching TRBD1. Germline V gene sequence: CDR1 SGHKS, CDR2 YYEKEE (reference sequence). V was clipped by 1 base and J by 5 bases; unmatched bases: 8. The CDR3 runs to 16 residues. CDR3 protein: CASSLFRGRRTGELFF. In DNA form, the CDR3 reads TGTGCCAGCAGCTTGTTTAGGGGGCGTCGGACCGGGGAGCTGTTTTTT.

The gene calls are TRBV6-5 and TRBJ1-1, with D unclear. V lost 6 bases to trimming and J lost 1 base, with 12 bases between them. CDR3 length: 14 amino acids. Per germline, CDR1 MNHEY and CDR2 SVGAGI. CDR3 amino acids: CASRVSRSNTEAFF. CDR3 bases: TGTGCCAGCAGGGTGAGCAGATCGAACACTGAAGCTTTCTTT.

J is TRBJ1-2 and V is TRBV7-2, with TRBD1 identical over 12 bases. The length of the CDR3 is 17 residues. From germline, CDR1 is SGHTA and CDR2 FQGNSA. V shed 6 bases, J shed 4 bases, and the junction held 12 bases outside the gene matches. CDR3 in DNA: TGTGCCAGCAGGGAACCGGGACAGGGGGCGAACTTCTATGGCTACACCTTC. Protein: CASREPGQGANFYGYTF.

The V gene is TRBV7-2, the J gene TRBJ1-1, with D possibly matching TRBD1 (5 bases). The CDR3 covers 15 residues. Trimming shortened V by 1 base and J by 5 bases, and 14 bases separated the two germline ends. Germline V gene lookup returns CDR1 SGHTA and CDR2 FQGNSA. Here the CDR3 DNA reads TGTGCCAGCAGCTTAGTTCGGGGGGGGTGGACTGAAGCTTTCTTT. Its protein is CASSLVRGGWTEAFF.

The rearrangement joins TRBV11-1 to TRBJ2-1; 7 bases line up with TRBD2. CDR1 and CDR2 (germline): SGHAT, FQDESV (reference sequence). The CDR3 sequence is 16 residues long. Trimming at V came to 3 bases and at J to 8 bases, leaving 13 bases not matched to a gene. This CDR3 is CASSFRGRAFGDEQFF. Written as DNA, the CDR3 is TGTGCCAGCAGCTTCCGTGGGAGGGCCTTCGGTGATGAGCAGTTCTTC.

The CDR3 nucleotides are TGTGCCAGCAGTTACGGGCGGGATCTGAGCACAGATACGCAGTATTTT. Translating gives CASSYGRDLSTDTQYF. The rearrangement links TRBV6-6 to TRBJ2-3, with D possibly matching TRBD2 (6 bases). The CDR3 consists of 16 residues. V lost 2 bases and J lost 0, with 12 bases in between. Germline values: CDR1 MNHNY, CDR2 SVGAGI (reference sequence).

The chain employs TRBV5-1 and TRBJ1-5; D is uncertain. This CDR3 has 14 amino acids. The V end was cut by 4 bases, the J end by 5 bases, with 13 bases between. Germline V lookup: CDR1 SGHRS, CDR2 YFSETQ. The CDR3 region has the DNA TGCGCCAGCAGCCAACAAGCTGGGGATCAGCCCCAGCATTTT. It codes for CASSQQAGDQPQHF.

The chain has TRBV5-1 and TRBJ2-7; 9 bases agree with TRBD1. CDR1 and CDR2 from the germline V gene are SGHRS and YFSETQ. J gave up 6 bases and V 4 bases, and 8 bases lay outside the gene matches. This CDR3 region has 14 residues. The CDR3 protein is CASSADGQGSEQYF. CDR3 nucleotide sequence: TGCGCCAGCAGCGCTGACGGACAGGGGAGCGAGCAGTACTTC.

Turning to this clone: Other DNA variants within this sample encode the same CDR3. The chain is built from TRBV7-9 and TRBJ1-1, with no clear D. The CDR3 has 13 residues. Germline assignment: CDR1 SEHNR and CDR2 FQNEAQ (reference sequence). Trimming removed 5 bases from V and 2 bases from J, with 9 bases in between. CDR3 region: CASSREANTEAFF. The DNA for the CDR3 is TGTGCCAGCAGCCGAGAGGCAAACACTGAAGCTTTCTTT.

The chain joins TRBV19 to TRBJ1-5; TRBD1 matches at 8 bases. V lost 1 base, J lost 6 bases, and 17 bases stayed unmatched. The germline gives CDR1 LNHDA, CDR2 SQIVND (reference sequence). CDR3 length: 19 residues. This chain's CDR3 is CASSIGKPSDRGIGQPQHF. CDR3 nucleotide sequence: TGTGCCAGTAGTATAGGAAAACCATCCGACAGGGGAATAGGTCAGCCCCAGCATTTT. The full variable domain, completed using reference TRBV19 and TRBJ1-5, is DGGITQSPKYLFRKEGQNVTLSCEQNLNHDAMYWYRQDPGQGLRLIYYSQIVNDFQKGDIAEGYSVSREKKESFPLTVTSAQKNPTAFYLCASSIGKPSDRGIGQPQHFGDGTRLSIL.

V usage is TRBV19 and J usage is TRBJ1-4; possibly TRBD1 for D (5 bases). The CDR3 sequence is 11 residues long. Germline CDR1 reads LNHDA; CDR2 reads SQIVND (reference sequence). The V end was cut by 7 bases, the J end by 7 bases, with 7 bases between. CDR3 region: CASTDSEKLFF. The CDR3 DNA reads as TGTGCCAGTACCGACAGTGAAAAACTGTTTTTT.

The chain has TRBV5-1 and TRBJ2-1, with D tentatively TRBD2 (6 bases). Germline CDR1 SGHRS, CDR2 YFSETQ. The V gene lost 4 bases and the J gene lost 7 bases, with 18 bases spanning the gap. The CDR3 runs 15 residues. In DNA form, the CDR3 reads TGCGCCAGCAGCCTCGGAGGGGCAGGTCGGAATGAGCAGTTCTTC. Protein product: CASSLGGAGRNEQFF.

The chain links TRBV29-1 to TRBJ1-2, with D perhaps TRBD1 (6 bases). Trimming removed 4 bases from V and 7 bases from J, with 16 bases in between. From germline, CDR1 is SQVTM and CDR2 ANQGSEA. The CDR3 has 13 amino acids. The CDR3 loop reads CSVVPTGAFGYTF. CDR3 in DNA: TGCAGCGTTGTTCCTACGGGGGCGTTTGGCTACACCTTC.

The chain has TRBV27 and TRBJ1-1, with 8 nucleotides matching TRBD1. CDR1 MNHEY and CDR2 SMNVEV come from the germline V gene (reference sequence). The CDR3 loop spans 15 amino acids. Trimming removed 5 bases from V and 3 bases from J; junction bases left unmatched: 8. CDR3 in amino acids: CASSLDRGPYTEAFF. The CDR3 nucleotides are TGTGCCAGCAGTCTTGACAGGGGCCCCTACACTGAAGCTTTCTTT.

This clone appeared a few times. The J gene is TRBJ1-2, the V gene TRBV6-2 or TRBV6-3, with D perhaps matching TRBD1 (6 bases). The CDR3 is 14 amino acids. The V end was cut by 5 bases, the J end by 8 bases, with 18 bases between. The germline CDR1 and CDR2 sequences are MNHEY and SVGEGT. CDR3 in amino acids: CASSRQSKTGGYTF. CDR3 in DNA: TGTGCCAGCAGTCGTCAGTCCAAAACAGGGGGCTACACCTTC.

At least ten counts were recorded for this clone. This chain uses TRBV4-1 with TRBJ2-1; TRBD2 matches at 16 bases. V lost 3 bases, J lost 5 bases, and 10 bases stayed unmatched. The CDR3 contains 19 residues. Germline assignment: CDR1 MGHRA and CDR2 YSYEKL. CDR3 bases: TGCGCCAGCAGCCACCCGGGACTAGCGGGAGGGCCGAATCACAATGAGCAGTTCTTC. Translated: CASSHPGLAGGPNHNEQFF.

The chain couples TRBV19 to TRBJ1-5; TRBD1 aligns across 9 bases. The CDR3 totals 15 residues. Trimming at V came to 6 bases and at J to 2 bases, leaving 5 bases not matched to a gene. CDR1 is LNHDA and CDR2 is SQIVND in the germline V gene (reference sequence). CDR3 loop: CASRTGGAGNQPQHF. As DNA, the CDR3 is TGTGCCAGTAGAACAGGGGGCGCGGGCAATCAGCCCCAGCATTTT.

The CDR3 DNA follows: TGTGCCAGCAGCTTATTCCGACAGGGTGATGACGAGCAGTACTTC. It translates to CASSLFRQGDDEQYF. The chain is built from TRBV7-2 and TRBJ2-7; TRBD1 agrees at 7 bases. With V trimmed by 2 bases and J by 5 bases, 9 bases remained unmatched. The CDR3 totals 15 residues. CDR1 and CDR2 from the germline V gene are SGHTA and FQGNSA.

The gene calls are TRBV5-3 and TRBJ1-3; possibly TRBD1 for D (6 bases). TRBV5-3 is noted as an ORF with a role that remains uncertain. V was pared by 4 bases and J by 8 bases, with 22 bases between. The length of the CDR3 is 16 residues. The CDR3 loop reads CARSADTGKSGDTIYF. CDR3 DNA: TGTGCCAGAAGCGCGGATACAGGGAAAAGCGGCGACACCATATATTTT.

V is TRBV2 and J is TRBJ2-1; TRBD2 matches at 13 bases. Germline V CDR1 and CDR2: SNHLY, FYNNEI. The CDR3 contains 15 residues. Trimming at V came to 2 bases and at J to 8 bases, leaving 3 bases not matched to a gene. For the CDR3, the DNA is TGTGCCAGCAGTGAAACTAGCGGGAGGGCCTATGAGCAGTTCTTC. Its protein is CASSETSGRAYEQFF.

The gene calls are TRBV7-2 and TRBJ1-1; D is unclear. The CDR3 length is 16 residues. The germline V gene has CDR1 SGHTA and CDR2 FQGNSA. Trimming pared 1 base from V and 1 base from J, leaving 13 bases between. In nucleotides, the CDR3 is TGTGCCAGCAGCTTAGAGGCAGGAAGGGCGAACACTGAAGCTTTCTTT. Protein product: CASSLEAGRANTEAFF.

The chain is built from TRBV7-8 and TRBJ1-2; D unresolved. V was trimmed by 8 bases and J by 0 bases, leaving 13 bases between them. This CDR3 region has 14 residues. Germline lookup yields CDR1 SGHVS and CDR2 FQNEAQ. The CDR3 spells CASGWGGSNYGYTF. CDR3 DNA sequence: TGTGCCAGCGGATGGGGAGGATCTAACTATGGCTACACCTTC.

CDR3 coding DNA: TGTGCCAGCAGTCTCGGACAGGGGAGGAACAATGAGCAGTTCTTC. Translation gives CASSLGQGRNNEQFF. This sequence joins TRBV27 and TRBJ2-1; the match to TRBD1 covers 9 bases. Germline-derived CDR1 and CDR2 are MNHEY and SMNVEV (reference sequence). The CDR3 consists of 15 residues. J was trimmed by 5 bases and V by 5 bases; bases with no gene match: 7.

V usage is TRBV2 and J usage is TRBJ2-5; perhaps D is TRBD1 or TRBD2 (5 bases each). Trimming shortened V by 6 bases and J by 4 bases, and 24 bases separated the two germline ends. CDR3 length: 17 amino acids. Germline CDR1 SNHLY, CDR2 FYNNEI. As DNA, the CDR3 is TGTGCCAGCAGGGGGACCAGATCCGACCGGCTTGGAGAGACCCAGTACTTC. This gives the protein CASRGTRSDRLGETQYF.

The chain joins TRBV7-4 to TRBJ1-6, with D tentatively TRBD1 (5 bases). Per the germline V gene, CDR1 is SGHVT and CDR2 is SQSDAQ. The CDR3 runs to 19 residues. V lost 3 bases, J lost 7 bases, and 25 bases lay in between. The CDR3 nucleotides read TGTGCCAGCAGCTTTTCCGAGGAAAACAAGGGGCTCAGGAATTCACCCCTCCACTTT. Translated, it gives CASSFSEENKGLRNSPLHF.

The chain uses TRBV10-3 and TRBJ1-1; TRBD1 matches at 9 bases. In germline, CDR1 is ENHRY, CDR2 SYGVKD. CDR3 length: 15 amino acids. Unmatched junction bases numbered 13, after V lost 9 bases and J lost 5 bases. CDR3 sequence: CAITGQGPSGTEAFF. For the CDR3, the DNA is TGTGCCATAACAGGACAGGGGCCATCGGGGACTGAAGCTTTCTTT.

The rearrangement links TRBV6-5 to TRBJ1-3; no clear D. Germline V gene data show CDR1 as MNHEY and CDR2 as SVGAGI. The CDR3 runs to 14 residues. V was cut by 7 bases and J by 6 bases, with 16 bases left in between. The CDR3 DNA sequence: TGTGCCAGCATTACCCCAGGCGGCTTAAACACCATATATTTT. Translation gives CASITPGGLNTIYF.

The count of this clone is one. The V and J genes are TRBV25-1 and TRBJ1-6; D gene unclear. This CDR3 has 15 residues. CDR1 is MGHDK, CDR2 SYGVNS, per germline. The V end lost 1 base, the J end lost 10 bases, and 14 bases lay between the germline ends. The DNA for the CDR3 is TGTGCCAGCAGTGAATTTGGGGTCCCGGGATCACCCCTCCACTTT. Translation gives CASSEFGVPGSPLHF.